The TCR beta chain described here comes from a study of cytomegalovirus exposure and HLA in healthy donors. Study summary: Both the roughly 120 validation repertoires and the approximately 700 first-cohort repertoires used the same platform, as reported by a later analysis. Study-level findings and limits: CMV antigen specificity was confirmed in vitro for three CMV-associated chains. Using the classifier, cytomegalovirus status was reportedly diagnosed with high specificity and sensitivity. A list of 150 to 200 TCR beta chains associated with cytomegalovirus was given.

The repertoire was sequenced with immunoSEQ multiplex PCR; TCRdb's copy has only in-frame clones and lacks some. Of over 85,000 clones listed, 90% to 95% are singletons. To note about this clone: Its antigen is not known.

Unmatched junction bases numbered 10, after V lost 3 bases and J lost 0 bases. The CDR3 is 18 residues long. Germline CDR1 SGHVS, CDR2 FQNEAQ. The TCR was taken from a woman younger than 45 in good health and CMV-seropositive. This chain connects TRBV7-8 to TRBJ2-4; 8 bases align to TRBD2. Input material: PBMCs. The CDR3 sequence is CASSLTGREVLAKNIQYF. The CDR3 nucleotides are TGTGCCAGCAGCTTGACGGGGCGGGAGGTACTAGCCAAAAACATTCAGTACTTC.